A single sample gave rise to the 18 T cell receptor beta chains below, sequenced in a study of T cells expressing NK-cell markers. One entry per CDR3 protein, without DNA, is what TCRdb gives after re-calling the 5' RACE reads. This sample's table has about 260,000 distinct CDR3 sequences. Sequencing used blood T cells: a sorted CD56 or NKG2C T cell subset, CD4+ or CD8+ T cells, or bulk PBMC T cells (not recorded which). All receptors derive from a man aged 18 to 29 in good health.

CDR3 residues: CASGVSGNIQYF. The chain carries TRBV25-1 and TRBJ2-4; TCRdb returns TRBD2, unconfirmable since there is no DNA. CDR1 and CDR2 from the germline V gene are MGHDK and SYGVNS. CDR3 length: 12 amino acids.

This chain links TRBV30 with TRBJ1-1. In germline, CDR1 is GTSNPN, CDR2 SVGIG (reference sequence). The CDR3 runs 14 residues. The CDR3 loop is CASKGRRTNTEAFF.

This chain uses TRBV12-3 or TRBV12-4 with TRBJ2-3; TCRdb picks TRBD2, but there is no DNA to check that call. The CDR3 spans 16 residues. The CDR3 region is CASSLGLAVGTDTQYF.

This sequence joins TRBV28 and TRBJ2-2; the TCRdb call, TRBD1, lacks DNA for checking. The CDR3 loop spans 17 amino acids. From germline, CDR1 is MDHEN and CDR2 SYDVKM. This CDR3 reads CASSFRTGGEHTGELFF.

The chain employs TRBV29-1 and TRBJ1-1; the D call from TCRdb, TRBD1, cannot be confirmed without DNA. The CDR3 has 16 residues. CDR1 SQVTM and CDR2 ANQGSEA come from the germline V gene. The CDR3: CSVDGTGKRGVSEAFF.

The rearrangement joins TRBV5-4 to TRBJ1-1; the D call from TCRdb, TRBD1, cannot be confirmed without DNA. The CDR3 extends over 16 amino acids. The germline gives CDR1 SGHNT, CDR2 YYREEE (reference sequence). CDR3 sequence reads: CASNPTRGDMNTEAFF.

The rearrangement joins TRBV7-2 to TRBJ1-5; the TRBD1 assignment by TCRdb is unverifiable without DNA. CDR3 length: 15 residues. Looked up from germline, CDR1 is SGHTA and CDR2 is FQGNSA. The CDR3 reads CASSLSKSGQQPQHF.

The chain has TRBV24-1 and TRBJ2-1. The CDR3 has 16 residues. Per germline, CDR1 KGHDR and CDR2 SFDVKD. This CDR3 reads CATSDSLGELRHEQFF.

J is TRBJ2-1 and V is TRBV7-3; TCRdb proposes TRBD2, but this gene call is untestable without DNA. Germline loops: CDR1 SGHTA, CDR2 FQGTGA. The CDR3 extends over 15 amino acids. This CDR3 reads CASSFGTSGTPEQFF.

The V and J genes are TRBV5-1 and TRBJ2-7. The CDR3 sequence is 13 residues long. Germline V CDR1 and CDR2: SGHRS, YFSETQ. CDR3 in amino acids: CASSLVGPYEQYF.

This chain joins TRBV11-3 and TRBJ2-1; lacking DNA, the TRBD1 call made by TCRdb goes unchecked. Germline-derived CDR1 and CDR2 are SGHNT and YENEEA. This CDR3 contains 15 residues. CDR3 region: CASRSWTGRGDEQFF. Complete variable domain (other parts from reference TRBV11-3 and TRBJ2-1): EAGVVQSPRYKIIEKKQPVAFWCNPISGHNTLYWYLQNLGQGPELLIRYENEEAVDDSQLPKDRFSAERLKGVDSTLKIQPAELGDSAVYLCASRSWTGRGDEQFFGPGTRLTVL.

This chain uses TRBV12-3 or TRBV12-4 with TRBJ2-2; TCRdb calls TRBD2, which cannot be checked without DNA. This CDR3 region has 16 residues. CDR3 sequence reads: CASRRRLAGATGELFF.

The rearrangement links TRBV12-3 or TRBV12-4 to TRBJ2-3; TCRdb's assignment of TRBD1 cannot be checked, as there is no DNA. The length of the CDR3 is 15 residues. The CDR3 sequence is CASSKNTGIYGTQYF.

The rearrangement links TRBV7-3 to TRBJ2-2; TCRdb returns TRBD2, unconfirmable since there is no DNA. The CDR3 loop spans 16 amino acids. Germline loops: CDR1 SGHTA, CDR2 FQGTGA. The CDR3 region is CASSETSGRPWGELFF.

The rearrangement links TRBV20-1 to TRBJ2-1. This CDR3 is 11 amino acids long. CDR1 is DFQATT, CDR2 SNEGSKA, per germline (reference sequence). The CDR3: CSATHSSGQFF.

V and J are TRBV4-1 and TRBJ2-1; TCRdb outputs TRBD2, but without DNA this stays unchecked. CDR3 length: 12 residues. Per germline, CDR1 MGHRA and CDR2 YSYEKL. This CDR3 reads CASSQVSGAQFF.

The chain carries TRBV10-3 and TRBJ2-1; the TCRdb call, TRBD2, lacks DNA for checking. The germline CDR1 and CDR2 sequences are ENHRY and SYGVKD. The CDR3 sequence is 18 residues long. The CDR3 loop reads CAISRDSFTSGRANEQFF.

The chain links TRBV6-1 to TRBJ1-3. Germline CDR1 reads MNHNS; CDR2 reads SASEGT. The CDR3 is 15 residues long. CDR3 loop: CASFPSGGTGNTIYF.